Below, 9 T cell receptor beta chains from the same sample are listed, as sequenced in a study of T cells after yellow fever vaccination. Using its own MiXCR run on the 5' RACE reads, TCRdb lists one record per CDR3 protein. The sample contains 250,000 to 400,000 distinct CDR3 sequences, roughly 3.9% of which appear only once. The sample consisted of PBMCs, taken 5 days after the yellow fever booster vaccination. The receptors stem from a young man who received the YFV17D yellow fever vaccine.

The table lists this clonotype with a few counts. The chain has TRBV5-6 and TRBJ2-7, with 9 bases lining up with TRBD1. V trimming: 4 bases; J trimming: 2 bases; junction bases outside the gene matches: 4. CDR3 length equals 14 residues. CDR1 is SGHDT, CDR2 YYEEEE, per germline. In DNA form, the CDR3 reads TGTGCCAGCAGCATGGACAGGGGCCCCTACGAGCAGTACGTC. It specifies CASSMDRGPYEQYV.

Many counts were recorded for this clonotype. The chain has TRBV4-2 and TRBJ2-1; D could derive from TRBD1 or TRBD2 (5 bases each). The CDR3 length is 16 residues. The V gene's germline CDR1 is LGHNA and CDR2 YNFKEQ. The V end was cut by 0 bases, the J end by 0 bases, with 9 bases between. The CDR3 sequence is CASSQDGTSSYNEQFF. CDR3 nucleotide sequence: TGTGCCAGCAGCCAAGATGGGACCAGCTCCTACAATGAGCAGTTCTTC.

CDR3 sequence reads: CASSLPSGGGGQFF. CDR3 sequence (DNA): TGTGCCAGCAGCTTACCTAGCGGGGGTGGCGGGCAGTTCTTC. This sequence joins TRBV7-2 and TRBJ2-1, with 10 bases aligning to TRBD2. Per the germline V gene, CDR1 is SGHTA and CDR2 is FQGNSA. This CDR3 region has 14 residues. V was clipped by 2 bases and J by 12 bases; unmatched bases: 7.

This clonotype has at least ten counts. This chain uses TRBV12-3 or TRBV12-4 with TRBJ2-1; D ambiguous. V lost 2 bases to trimming and J lost 10 bases, with 6 bases between them. This CDR3 has 11 residues. CDR3 sequence reads: CASSLMEEQFF. DNA of the CDR3: TGTGCCAGCAGTTTAATGGAAGAGCAGTTCTTC.

Many counts were recorded for this clonotype. The chain couples TRBV7-2 to TRBJ2-5; D is tentatively TRBD1 or TRBD2 (7 bases each). The CDR3 is 15 amino acids. V lost 5 bases to trimming and J lost 2 bases, with 15 bases between them. Germline V gene lookup returns CDR1 SGHTA and CDR2 FQGNSA. CDR3 amino acids: CASSQGGSGQETQYF. For the CDR3, the DNA is TGTGCCAGCAGCCAGGGGGGTAGCGGGCAAGAGACCCAGTACTTC.

There are many counts of this clonotype. The chain uses TRBV5-1 and TRBJ1-4, with 7 nucleotides matching TRBD1. The CDR3 sequence is 15 residues long. Unmatched junction bases numbered 9, after V lost 4 bases and J lost 6 bases. Germline values: CDR1 SGHRS, CDR2 YFSETQ. CDR3 sequence (DNA): TGCGCCAGCAGCGGAGGCGGGACAGAGGATGAAAAACTGTTTTTT. This encodes CASSGGGTEDEKLFF.

The gene calls are TRBV20-1 and TRBJ1-5, with D hard to call. This CDR3 contains 13 residues. Trimming cost V 1 base and J 4 bases, with 8 bases left between them. CDR1 is DFQATT, CDR2 SNEGSKA, per germline (reference sequence). This CDR3 reads CSARVTLNQPQHF. Here the CDR3 DNA reads TGCAGTGCTAGAGTGACACTGAATCAGCCCCAGCATTTT.

The chain employs TRBV5-1 and TRBJ1-2, with 7 bases that match TRBD1. This CDR3 is built from 14 residues. The ends lost 4 bases at V and 0 bases at J; junction bases unmatched: 3. CDR1 and CDR2 from the germline V gene are SGHRS and YFSETQ. DNA for the CDR3: TGCGCCAGCAGCGCACAGGGGTCTAACTATGGCTACACCTTC. It is translated as CASSAQGSNYGYTF.

At least ten counts were recorded for this clonotype. The rearrangement uses TRBV4-2 and TRBJ2-5, with D possibly being TRBD2 (6 bases). The germline CDR1 and CDR2 sequences are LGHNA and YNFKEQ. This CDR3 has 14 residues. Trimming stripped 1 base from V and 5 bases from J, with 11 bases between. Here the CDR3 reads CASSQGSAGETQYF. CDR3 DNA sequence: TGTGCCAGCAGCCAAGGGTCGGCGGGGGAGACCCAGTACTTC.